This note documents a single T cell receptor beta chain sequence. This clone appeared a single time. Its specific antigen is unknown. No base quality values were provided; no much bigger clone lies one nucleotide off. Participants in the prospective study were enrolled through a virtual design, were aged roughly 18 to 100 years, and lived in under 25 United States geographic areas. In the prospective study, participants were assigned to cohorts based on the clinical history participants reported in a screening survey and a study questionnaire. In the prospective study, mobile phlebotomists collected whole blood, serum and a nasopharyngeal or oropharyngeal swab from each participant. Additional blood draws and questionnaires over an approximately two-month period could optionally be provided by prospective study participants. Blood samples from the prospective study were shipped frozen or at room temperature prior to DNA extraction.

The data belong to a study of blood T cell repertoires in COVID-19 (dated by TCRdb to 2018 to 2021). With respect to the entire study: The collaborator samples originated in the United States, Italy and Spain and spanned the acute and convalescent phases of COVID-19. The material from the prospective study consisted of cDNA or gDNA derived from T cells, B-cell-depleted T cells, or PBMCs. The repertoires were released in a freely available public database intended as a resource for research on the immune response to SARS-CoV-2. The dataset comprised deeply sampled blood TCRbeta repertoires from subjects exposed to, actively infected with, or recovered from COVID-19. Sample metadata almost always included a de-identified subject ID, COVID-19 status, age in years and sex. The samples were drawn from two sources: the first 160 participants of the ongoing ImmuneRACE study, and over 1,000 subjects contributed by 6 global collaborators. Where HLA class I and class II types were available, the types were taken from metadata supplied by the sample provider, not from assay-based typing. What the research found in general, with its limitations: The quantity of clinical and demographic metadata differed by source and by participant and was supplied without curation.

Its CDR3 holds 15 amino acids, cysteine through phenylalanine. Only the CDR3 DNA is retained, 45 bases long and in frame from the first base. At the junction V is shortened by 6 bases and J by 0 bases, with 11 bases in between. CDR1 and CDR2 (MDHEN, SYDVKM) derive from the germline V gene. TCRbeta CDR3 regions were amplified from genomic DNA by means of the immunoSEQ Assay, a bias-controlled multiplex PCR. The authors' pipeline ran thus. Within the assay, amplification of reference gene primers was used to estimate how many nucleated cells each sample contained. To quantify the absolute abundance of each unique TCRbeta CDR3 rearrangement, sequence reads were collapsed and filtered. For each sample, productive Simpson clonality was calculated as the square root of Simpson's diversity index across productive rearrangements. TCRdb obtained this table from immuneACCESS and retained in-frame rearrangements with V and J assigned. These tables miss some clones; where compared with another copy, unresolved V genes account for less than half of the shortfall, and the remainder is unexplained. From that table come the V and J calls and clone size; the DNA was used to work out D and trimming. This sample is represented by about 210,000 clones; approximately 80% of them were singletons. Jointly, the top ten make up around 9% of the sample.

The sequence was collected from a woman aged 50 to 60 with acute COVID-19. This receptor chain uses TRBV28 and TRBJ2-2; a weak D assignment points to TRBD1 (6 bases agree). The sequencing sample was made of PBMCs or T cells enriched from blood (not recorded which). The DNA reads as follows: TGTGCCAGCAGACAGGGTCTTACGAACACCGGGGAGCTGTTTTTT. It encodes CASRQGLTNTGELFF.